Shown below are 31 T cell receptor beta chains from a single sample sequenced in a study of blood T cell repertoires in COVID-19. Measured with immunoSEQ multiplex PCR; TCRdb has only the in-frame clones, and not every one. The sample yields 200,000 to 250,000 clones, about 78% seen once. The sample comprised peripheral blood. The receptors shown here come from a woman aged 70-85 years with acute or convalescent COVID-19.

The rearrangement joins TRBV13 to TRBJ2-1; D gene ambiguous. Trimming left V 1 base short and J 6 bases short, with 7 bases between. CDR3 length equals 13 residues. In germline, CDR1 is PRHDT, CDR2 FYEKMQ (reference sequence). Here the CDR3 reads CASSLEAGNEQFF. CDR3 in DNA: TGTGCCAGCAGCTTAGAAGCAGGCAATGAGCAGTTCTTC.

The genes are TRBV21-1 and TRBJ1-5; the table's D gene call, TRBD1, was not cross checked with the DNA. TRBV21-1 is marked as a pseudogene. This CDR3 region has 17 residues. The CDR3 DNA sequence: TGTGCCAGCAGCAAAGTATTGACAGGGGATAGCAATCAGCCCCAGCATTTT. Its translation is CASSKVLTGDSNQPQHF.

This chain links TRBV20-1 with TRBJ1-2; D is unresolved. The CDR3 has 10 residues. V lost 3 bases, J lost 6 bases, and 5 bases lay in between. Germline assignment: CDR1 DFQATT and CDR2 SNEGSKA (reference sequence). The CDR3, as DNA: TGCAGTGCTAGCGGGGATGGCTACACCTTC. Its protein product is CSASGDGYTF.

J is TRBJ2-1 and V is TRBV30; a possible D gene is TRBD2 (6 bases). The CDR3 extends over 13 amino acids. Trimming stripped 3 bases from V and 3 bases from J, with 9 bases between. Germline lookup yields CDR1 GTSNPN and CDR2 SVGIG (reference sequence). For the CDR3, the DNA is TGTGCCTGGAGCGGGAGTCACTACAATGAGCAGTTCTTC. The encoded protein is CAWSGSHYNEQFF. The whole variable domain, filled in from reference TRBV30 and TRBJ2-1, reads SQTIHQWPATLVQPVGSPLSLECTVEGTSNPNLYWYRQAAGRGLQLLFYSVGIGQISSEVPQNLSASRPQDRQFILSSKKLLLSDSGFYLCAWSGSHYNEQFFGPGTRLTVL.

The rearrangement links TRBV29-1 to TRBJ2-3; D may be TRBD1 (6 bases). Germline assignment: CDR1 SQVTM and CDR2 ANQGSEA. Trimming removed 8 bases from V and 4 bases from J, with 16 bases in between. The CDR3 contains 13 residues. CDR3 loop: CSLGAGPADTQYF. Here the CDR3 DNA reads TGCAGCCTGGGGGCCGGGCCGGCAGATACGCAGTATTTT.

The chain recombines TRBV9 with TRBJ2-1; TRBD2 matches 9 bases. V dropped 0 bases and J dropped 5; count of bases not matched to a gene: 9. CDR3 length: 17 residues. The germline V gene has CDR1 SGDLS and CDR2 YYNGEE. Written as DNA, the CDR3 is TGTGCCAGCAGCGTAGATGGTAGGCTAGCGGGAAACAATGAGCAGTTCTTC. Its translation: CASSVDGRLAGNNEQFF.

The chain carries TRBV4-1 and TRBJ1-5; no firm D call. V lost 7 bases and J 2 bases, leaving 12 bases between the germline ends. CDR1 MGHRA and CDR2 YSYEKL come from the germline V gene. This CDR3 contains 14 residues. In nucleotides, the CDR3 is TGCGCCAGCAAGCCCCGGGAAGGCAATCAGCCCCAGCATTTT. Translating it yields CASKPREGNQPQHF.

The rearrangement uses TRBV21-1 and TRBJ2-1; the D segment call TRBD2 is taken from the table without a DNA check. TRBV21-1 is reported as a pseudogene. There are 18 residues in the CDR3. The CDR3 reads CASSNNPNVFPPYNEQFF. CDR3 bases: TGTGCCAGCAGCAACAACCCTAACGTCTTCCCACCCTACAATGAGCAGTTCTTC.

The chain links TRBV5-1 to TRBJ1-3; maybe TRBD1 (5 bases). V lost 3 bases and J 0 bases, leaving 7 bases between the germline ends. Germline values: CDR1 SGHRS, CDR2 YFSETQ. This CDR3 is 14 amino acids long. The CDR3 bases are TGCGCCAGCAGCTCCGACAGCTCTGGAAACACCATATATTTT. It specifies CASSSDSSGNTIYF.

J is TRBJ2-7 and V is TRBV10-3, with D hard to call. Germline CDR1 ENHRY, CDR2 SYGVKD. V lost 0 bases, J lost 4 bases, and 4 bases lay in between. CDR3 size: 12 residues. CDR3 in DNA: TGTGCCATCAGTGAGTCGACTTACGAGCAGTACTTC. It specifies CAISESTYEQYF.

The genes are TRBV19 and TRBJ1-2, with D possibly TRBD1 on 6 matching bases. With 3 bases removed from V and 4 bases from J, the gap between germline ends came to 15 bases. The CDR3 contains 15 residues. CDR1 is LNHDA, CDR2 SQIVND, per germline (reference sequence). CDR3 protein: CASSIKTGAGYGYTF. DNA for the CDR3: TGTGCCAGTAGTATCAAGACAGGCGCAGGCTATGGCTACACCTTC.

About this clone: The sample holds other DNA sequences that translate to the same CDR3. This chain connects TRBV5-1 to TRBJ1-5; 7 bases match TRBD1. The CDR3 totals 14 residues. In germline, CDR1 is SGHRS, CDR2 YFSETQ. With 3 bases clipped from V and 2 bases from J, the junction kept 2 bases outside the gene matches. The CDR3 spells CASSSGQGNQPQHF. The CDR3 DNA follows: TGCGCCAGCAGCTCCGGACAGGGCAATCAGCCCCAGCATTTT.

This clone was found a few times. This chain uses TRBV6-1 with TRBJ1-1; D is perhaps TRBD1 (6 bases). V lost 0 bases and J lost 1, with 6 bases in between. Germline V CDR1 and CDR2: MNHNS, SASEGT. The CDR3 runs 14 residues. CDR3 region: CASSEAGQNTEAFF. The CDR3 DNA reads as TGTGCCAGCAGTGAAGCGGGACAGAACACTGAAGCTTTCTTT.

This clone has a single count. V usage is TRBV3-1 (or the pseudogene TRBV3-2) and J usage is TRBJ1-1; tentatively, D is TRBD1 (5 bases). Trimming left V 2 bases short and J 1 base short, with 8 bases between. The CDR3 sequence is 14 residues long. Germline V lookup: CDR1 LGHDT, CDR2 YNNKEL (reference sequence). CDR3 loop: CASSQQGSNTEAFF. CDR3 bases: TGTGCCAGCAGCCAACAGGGATCGAACACTGAAGCTTTCTTT.

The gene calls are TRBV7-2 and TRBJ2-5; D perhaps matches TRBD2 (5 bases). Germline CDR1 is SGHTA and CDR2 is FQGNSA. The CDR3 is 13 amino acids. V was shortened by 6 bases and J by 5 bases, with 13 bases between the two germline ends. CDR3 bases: TGTGCCAGCAGTCTAGCAGGTCCTGAGACCCAGTACTTC. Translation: CASSLAGPETQYF. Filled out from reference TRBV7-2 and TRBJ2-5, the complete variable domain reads GAGVSQSPSNKVTEKGKDVELRCDPISGHTALYWYRQSLGQGLEFLIYFQGNSAPDKSGLPSDRFSAERTGGSVSTLTIQRTQQEDSAVYLCASSLAGPETQYFGPGTRLLVL.

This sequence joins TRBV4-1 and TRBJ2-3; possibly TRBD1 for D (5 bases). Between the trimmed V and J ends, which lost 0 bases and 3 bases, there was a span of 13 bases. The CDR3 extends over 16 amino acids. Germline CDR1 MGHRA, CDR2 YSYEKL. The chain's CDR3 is CASSQDSGAGTDTQYF. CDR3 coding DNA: TGCGCCAGCAGCCAAGATAGTGGGGCAGGGACAGATACGCAGTATTTT.

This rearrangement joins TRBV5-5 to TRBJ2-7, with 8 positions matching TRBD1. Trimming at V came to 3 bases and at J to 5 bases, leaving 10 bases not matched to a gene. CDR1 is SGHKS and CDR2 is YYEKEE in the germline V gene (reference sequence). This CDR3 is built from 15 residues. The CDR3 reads CASSSTGQGRNEQYF. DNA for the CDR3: TGTGCCAGCAGCTCGACTGGACAGGGAAGGAACGAGCAGTACTTC.

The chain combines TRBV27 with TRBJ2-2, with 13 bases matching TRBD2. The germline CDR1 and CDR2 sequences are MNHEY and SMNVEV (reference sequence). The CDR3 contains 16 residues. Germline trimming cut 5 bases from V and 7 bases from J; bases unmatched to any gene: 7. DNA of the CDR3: TGTGCCAGCAGTCCGGGACTAGCGGGAATCGGCGGGGAGCTGTTTTTT. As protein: CASSPGLAGIGGELFF.

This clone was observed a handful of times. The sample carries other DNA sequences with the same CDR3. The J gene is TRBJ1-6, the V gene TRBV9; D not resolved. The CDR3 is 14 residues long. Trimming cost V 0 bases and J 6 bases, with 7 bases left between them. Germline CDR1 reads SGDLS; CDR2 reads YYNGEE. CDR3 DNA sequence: TGTGCCAGCAGCGTAGGTCAGGTTAATTCACCCCTCCACTTT. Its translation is CASSVGQVNSPLHF.

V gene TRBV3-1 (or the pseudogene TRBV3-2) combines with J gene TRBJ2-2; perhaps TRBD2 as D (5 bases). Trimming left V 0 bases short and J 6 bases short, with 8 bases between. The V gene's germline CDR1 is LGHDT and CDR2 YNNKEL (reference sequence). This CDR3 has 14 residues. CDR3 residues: CASSQDTGSGELFF. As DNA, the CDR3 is TGTGCCAGCAGCCAAGATACGGGATCCGGGGAGCTGTTTTTT.

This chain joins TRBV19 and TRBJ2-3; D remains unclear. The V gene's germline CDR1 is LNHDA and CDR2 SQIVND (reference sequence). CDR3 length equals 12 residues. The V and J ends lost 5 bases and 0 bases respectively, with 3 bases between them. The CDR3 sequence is CASSASTDTQYF. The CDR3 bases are TGTGCCAGTAGTGCGAGCACAGATACGCAGTATTTT. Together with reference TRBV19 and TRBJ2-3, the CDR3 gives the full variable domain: DGGITQSPKYLFRKEGQNVTLSCEQNLNHDAMYWYRQDPGQGLRLIYYSQIVNDFQKGDIAEGYSVSREKKESFPLTVTSAQKNPTAFYLCASSASTDTQYFGPGTRLTVL.

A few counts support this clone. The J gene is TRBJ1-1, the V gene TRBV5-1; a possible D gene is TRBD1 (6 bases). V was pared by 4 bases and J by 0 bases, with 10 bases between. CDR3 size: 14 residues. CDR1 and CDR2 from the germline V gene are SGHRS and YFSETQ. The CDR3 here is CASSPGDMNTEAFF. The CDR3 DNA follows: TGCGCCAGCAGCCCAGGGGATATGAACACTGAAGCTTTCTTT.

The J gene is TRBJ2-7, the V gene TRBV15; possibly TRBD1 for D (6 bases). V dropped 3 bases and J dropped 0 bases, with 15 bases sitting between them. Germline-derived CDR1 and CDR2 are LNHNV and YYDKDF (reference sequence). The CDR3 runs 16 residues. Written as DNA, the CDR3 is TGTGCCACCAGCAGCTTCGACAGGCCCGGCTCCTACGAGCAGTACTTC. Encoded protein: CATSSFDRPGSYEQYF.

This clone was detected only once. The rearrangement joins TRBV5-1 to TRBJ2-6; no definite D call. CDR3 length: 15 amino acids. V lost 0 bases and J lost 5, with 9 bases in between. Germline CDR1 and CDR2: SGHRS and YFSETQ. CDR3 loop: CASSLDPERANVLTF. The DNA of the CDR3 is TGCGCCAGCAGCTTGGATCCGGAGAGGGCCAACGTCCTGACTTTC.

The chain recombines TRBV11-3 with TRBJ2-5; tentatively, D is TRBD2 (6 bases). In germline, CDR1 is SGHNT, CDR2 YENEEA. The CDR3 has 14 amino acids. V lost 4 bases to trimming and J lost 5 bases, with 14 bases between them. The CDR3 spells CASSYRGSHETQYF. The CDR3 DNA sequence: TGTGCCAGCAGCTATCGGGGGAGTCACGAGACCCAGTACTTC.

The CDR3 DNA is TGTGCCAGCAGCATTCAGGGTTATGAGGCAGATACGCAGTATTTT. It is translated as CASSIQGYEADTQYF. V and J are TRBV9 and TRBJ2-3, with D maybe TRBD1 (5 bases). Between the trimmed V and J ends, which lost 4 bases and 4 bases, there was a span of 16 bases. There are 15 residues in the CDR3. CDR1 SGDLS and CDR2 YYNGEE come from the germline V gene.

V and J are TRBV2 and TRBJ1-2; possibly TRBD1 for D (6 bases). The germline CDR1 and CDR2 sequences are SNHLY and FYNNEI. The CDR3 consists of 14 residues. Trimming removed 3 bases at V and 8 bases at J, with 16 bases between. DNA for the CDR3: TGTGCCAGCAGTGATGGGACACTCGGGCTAGGCTACACCTTC. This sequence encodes CASSDGTLGLGYTF. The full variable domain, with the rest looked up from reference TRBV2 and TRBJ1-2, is EPEVTQTPSHQVTQMGQEVILRCVPISNHLYFYWYRQILGQKVEFLVSFYNNEISEKSEIFDDQFSVERPDGSNFTLKIRSTKLEDSAMYFCASSDGTLGLGYTFGSGTRLTVV.

As DNA, the CDR3 is TGTGCCAGCAGCTTGGGTCGGACAGGGGGAATGGGTGGCTACACCTTC. Protein sequence: CASSLGRTGGMGGYTF. The V gene is TRBV7-3, the J gene TRBJ1-2, with TRBD1 identical over 10 bases. This CDR3 is built from 16 residues. CDR1 and CDR2 (germline): SGHTA, FQGTGA. V was clipped by 3 bases and J by 7 bases; unmatched bases: 11.

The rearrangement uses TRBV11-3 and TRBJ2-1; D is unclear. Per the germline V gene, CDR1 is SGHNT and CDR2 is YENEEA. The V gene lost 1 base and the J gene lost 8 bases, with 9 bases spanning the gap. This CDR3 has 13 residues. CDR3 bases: TGTGCCAGCAGCTTAGGAGCCCGGGATGAGCAGTTCTTC. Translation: CASSLGARDEQFF. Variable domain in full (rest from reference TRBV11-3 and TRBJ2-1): EAGVVQSPRYKIIEKKQPVAFWCNPISGHNTLYWYLQNLGQGPELLIRYENEEAVDDSQLPKDRFSAERLKGVDSTLKIQPAELGDSAVYLCASSLGARDEQFFGPGTRLTVL.

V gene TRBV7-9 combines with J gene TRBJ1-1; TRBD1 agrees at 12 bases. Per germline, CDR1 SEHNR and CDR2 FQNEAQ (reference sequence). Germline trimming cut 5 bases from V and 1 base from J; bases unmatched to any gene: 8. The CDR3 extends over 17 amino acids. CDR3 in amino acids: CASSLGTGGGGNTEAFF. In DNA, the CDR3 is TGTGCCAGCAGCCTTGGGACAGGGGGCGGTGGGAACACTGAAGCTTTCTTT.

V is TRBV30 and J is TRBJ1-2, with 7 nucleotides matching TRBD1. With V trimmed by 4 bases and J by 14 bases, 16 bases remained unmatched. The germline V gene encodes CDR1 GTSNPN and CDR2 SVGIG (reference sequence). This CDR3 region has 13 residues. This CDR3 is CAWTGQEGTPETF. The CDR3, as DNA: TGTGCCTGGACCGGACAGGAAGGGACCCCTGAGACCTTC. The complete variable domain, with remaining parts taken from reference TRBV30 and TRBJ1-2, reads SQTIHQWPATLVQPVGSPLSLECTVEGTSNPNLYWYRQAAGRGLQLLFYSVGIGQISSEVPQNLSASRPQDRQFILSSKKLLLSDSGFYLCAWTGQEGTPETFGSGTRLTVV.